The 3 T cell receptor beta chains given below trace back to one sample, sequenced in a study of T cells in Graves' hyperthyroidism and ophthalmopathy. Amplified TCR beta CDR3 regions came from RNA transcripts. Primed by the HTBI set, a first-round RT-PCR was run on the TCR CDR3. TCRdb reprocessed the multiplex PCR reads with MiXCR, giving one entry per CDR3 protein. This sample yields 350,000 to 400,000 distinct CDR3 sequences, of which over 11% are seen a single time; 9.5% to 11% belongs to the top ten. The sample was blood. The receptors were sampled from a woman in her fifties or sixties with Graves' hyperthyroidism.

This clonotype was seen a handful of times. Here the CDR3 DNA reads TGTGCCTGGAACCTGCGGCGGGCGGTGGTCTACAATGAGCAGTTCTTC. Protein: CAWNLRRAVVYNEQFF. V and J are TRBV30 and TRBJ2-1; D might be TRBD2 (5 bases). CDR1 is GTSNPN, CDR2 SVGIG, per germline (reference sequence). There are 16 residues in the CDR3. Trimming took 4 bases from V and 3 from J, leaving 19 bases between them.

There are many counts of this clonotype. The J gene is TRBJ2-4, the V gene TRBV10-1; perhaps D is TRBD1 or TRBD2 (5 bases each). Trimming left V 4 bases short and J 9 bases short, with 16 bases between. CDR1 is WNHNN, CDR2 SYGVQD, per germline (reference sequence). This CDR3 comprises 14 residues. CDR3 in DNA: TGCGCCAGCAGTGCCTCGACAAGTGGGGGCATTCAGTACTTC. Amino acid sequence: CASSASTSGGIQYF.

This clonotype appeared a few times. V usage is TRBV5-4 and J usage is TRBJ2-1; no definite D call. This CDR3 spans 15 amino acids. The germline CDR1 and CDR2 sequences are SGHNT and YYREEE (reference sequence). V was pared by 1 base and J by 8 bases, with 16 bases between. The CDR3 DNA reads as TGTGCCAGCAGCTTGTACAGCCCCTTCGGCGATGAGCAGTTCTTC. Its translation: CASSLYSPFGDEQFF.